A selection of T cell receptor beta chains follows, all from one sample in a study of beta chain features in type 1 diabetes. The table came from immunoSEQ multiplex PCR; TCRdb's copy has only in-frame clones and leaves some out. Of roughly 290,000 clones listed, under 8.5% are singletons. Sample: central memory CD4+ T cells from blood. These receptors all stem from a woman between 18 and 29 years old in good health. Each CDR3 is given with its conserved first and last residue. D genes are given only for firm matches. Clone size appears in some rows only: once, few, many, or a class for an expanded clone.

TRBJ2-7,TRBD1,TRBV10-3,many,CAISGDRGVYEQYF,TGTGCCATCAGTGGAGACAGGGGCGTCTACGAGCAGTACTTC
TRBJ2-1,TRBD2,TRBV15,few,CATSRGAGEWGEQFF,TGTGCCACCAGCAGAGGGGCGGGAGAGTGGGGTGAGCAGTTCTTC
TRBJ1-5,-,TRBV10-3,-,CAISGEQGDSKPQHF,TGTGCCATCAGTGGAGAACAGGGTGACTCTAAGCCCCAGCATTTT
TRBJ1-4,-,TRBV27,-,CASSYRPATNEKLFF,TGTGCCAGCAGTTACCGCCCTGCAACTAATGAAAAACTGTTTTTT
TRBJ2-3,-,TRBV4-1,-,CASSPPDLTDTQYF,TGCGCCAGCAGCCCTCCGGATCTCACAGATACGCAGTATTTT
TRBJ2-3,-,TRBV7-9,-,CASSLGLADRGDTQYF,TGTGCCAGCAGCTTGGGTTTGGCTGACCGAGGGGATACGCAGTATTTT
TRBJ1-1,-,TRBV4-2,many,CASSQGVNTEAFF,TGTGCCAGCAGCCAGGGAGTGAACACTGAAGCTTTCTTT
TRBJ2-3,TRBD2,TRBV11-2,few,CASSLTRLAGDPSTDTQYF,TGTGCCAGCAGCTTAACCCGACTAGCGGGGGACCCTAGCACAGATACGCAGTATTTT
TRBJ1-1,TRBD1,TRBV10-3,many,CAISGQGGTEAFF,TGTGCCATCAGTGGGCAGGGGGGGACTGAAGCTTTCTTT
TRBJ1-2,-,TRBV18,few,CASSPYVTVDGSYGYTF,TGTGCCAGCTCACCTTACGTAACGGTCGACGGTTCCTATGGCTACACCTTC
TRBJ2-3,-,TRBV7-9,-,CASSLGGPPDTQYF,TGTGCCAGCAGCTTAGGGGGCCCTCCAGATACGCAGTATTTT
TRBJ1-6,-,TRBV5-4,many,CASSLRALGDSPLHF,TGTGCCAGCAGCTTACGGGCCCTGGGGGATTCACCCCTCCACTTT
TRBJ1-2,-,TRBV4-1,-,CASSPPRLAYGYTF,TGCGCCAGCAGCCCCCCCCGGCTTGCCTATGGCTACACCTTC
TRBJ2-5,-,TRBV6-5,few,CASSYSSSGSETQYF,TGTGCCAGCAGTTACTCGTCGTCAGGATCGGAGACCCAGTACTTC
TRBJ1-1,-,TRBV2,few,CASQSDPNTEAFF,TGTGCCAGCCAGTCTGACCCAAACACTGAAGCTTTCTTT